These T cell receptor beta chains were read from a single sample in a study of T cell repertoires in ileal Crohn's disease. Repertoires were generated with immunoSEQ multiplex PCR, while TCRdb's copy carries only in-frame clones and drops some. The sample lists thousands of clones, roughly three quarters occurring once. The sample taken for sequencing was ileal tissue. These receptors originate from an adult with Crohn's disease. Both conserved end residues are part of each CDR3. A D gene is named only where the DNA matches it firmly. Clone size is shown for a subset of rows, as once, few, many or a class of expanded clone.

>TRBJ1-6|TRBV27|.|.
CASSPINSPLHF
TGTGCCAGCAGTCCTATTAATTCACCCCTCCACTTT
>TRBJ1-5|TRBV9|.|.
CASSVEGTLGQPQHF
TGTGCCAGCAGCGTAGAGGGGACTTTGGGTCAGCCCCAGCATTTT
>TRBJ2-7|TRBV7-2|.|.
CASSPGPGYEQYF
TGTGCCAGCAGCCCCGGCCCGGGTTACGAGCAGTACTTC
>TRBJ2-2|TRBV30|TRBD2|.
CAWNSGGTGELFF
TGTGCCTGGAATTCGGGAGGCACCGGGGAGCTGTTTTTT
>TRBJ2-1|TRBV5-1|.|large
CASSLTGEIYYNEQFF
TGCGCCAGCAGCTTGACGGGGGAGATATACTACAATGAGCAGTTCTTC
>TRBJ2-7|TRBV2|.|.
CASSEETTRLEQYF
TGTGCCAGCAGTGAAGAGACAACCAGGCTCGAGCAGTACTTC
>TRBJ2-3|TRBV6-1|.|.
CASSAEGGNTQYF
TGTGCCAGCAGTGCCGAAGGGGGTAATACGCAGTATTTT
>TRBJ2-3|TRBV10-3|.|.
CAISGEEGTDTQYF
TGTGCCATCAGTGGAGAGGAGGGCACAGATACGCAGTATTTT
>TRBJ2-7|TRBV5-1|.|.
CASSAGSYEQYF
TGCGCCAGCAGCGCAGGGTCCTACGAGCAGTACTTC
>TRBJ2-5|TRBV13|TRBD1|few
CASSFYRLDRGHRETQYF
TGTGCCAGCAGCTTCTACCGACTGGACAGGGGGCATCGGGAGACCCAGTACTTC
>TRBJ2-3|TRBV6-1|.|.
CASRQPSTDTQYF
TGTGCCAGCAGACAACCCAGCACAGATACGCAGTATTTT
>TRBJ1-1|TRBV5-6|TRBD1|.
CASSPRGTGDAYTEAFF
TGTGCCAGCAGCCCCCGTGGGACAGGGGACGCCTACACTGAAGCTTTCTTT
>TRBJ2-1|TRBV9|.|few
CASSGPSEVAEQFF
TGTGCCAGCAGCGGGCCCTCCGAAGTAGCCGAGCAGTTCTTC
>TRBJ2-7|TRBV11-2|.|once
CASSLDLAYEQYF
TGTGCCAGCAGCTTAGATCTAGCCTACGAGCAGTACTTC
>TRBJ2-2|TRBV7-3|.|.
CASSSQGSGELFF
TGTGCCAGCAGCTCCCAGGGCAGCGGGGAGCTGTTTTTT
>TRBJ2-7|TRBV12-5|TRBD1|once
CASGLVIVPRNDRGQAQYF
TGTGCTAGTGGTTTGGTAATAGTCCCCCGAAACGACAGGGGTCAGGCGCAGTACTTC
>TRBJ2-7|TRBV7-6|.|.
CASSLASTEGAYEQYF
TGTGCCAGCAGCTTAGCGTCTACAGAAGGCGCCTACGAGCAGTACTTC
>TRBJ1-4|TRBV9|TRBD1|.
CASSAQGAPNEKLFF
TGTGCCAGCAGCGCACAGGGGGCGCCTAATGAAAAACTGTTTTTT
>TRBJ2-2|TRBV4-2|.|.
CASSQDTVSGELFF
TGTGCCAGCAGCCAAGATACAGTTTCCGGGGAGCTGTTTTTT
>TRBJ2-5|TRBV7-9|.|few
CASLAGPQETQYF
TGTGCCAGCCTTGCGGGGCCCCAAGAGACCCAGTACTTC
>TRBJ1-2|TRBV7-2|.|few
CASSPQSDRLRYTF
TGTGCCAGCAGCCCCCAAAGTGACAGGCTCAGGTACACCTTC
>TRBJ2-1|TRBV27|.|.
CASSFSQGSSYNEQFF
TGTGCCAGCAGCTTCTCACAGGGTAGCTCCTACAATGAGCAGTTCTTC
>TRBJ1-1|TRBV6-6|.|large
CASNEDKREAFF
TGTGCCAGCAACGAAGACAAACGTGAAGCTTTCTTT
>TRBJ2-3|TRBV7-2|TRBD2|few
CASSQLAGEVDTQYF
TGTGCCAGCAGCCAACTAGCGGGGGAGGTAGATACGCAGTATTTT
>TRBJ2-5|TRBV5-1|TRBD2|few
CASSTTPGLGIEETQYF
TGCGCCAGCAGCACTACCCCGGGACTAGGGATAGAGGAGACCCAGTACTTC
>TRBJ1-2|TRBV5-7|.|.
CASSLAGASGYGYTF
TGTGCCAGCAGCTTGGCCGGAGCCTCGGGCTATGGCTACACCTTC
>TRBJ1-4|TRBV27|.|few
CASSRTYFNEKLFF
TGTGCCAGCAGCCGAACCTACTTTAATGAAAAACTGTTTTTT
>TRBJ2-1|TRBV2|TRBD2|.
CASSVGGGNEQFF
TGTGCCAGCAGTGTGGGGGGGGGCAATGAGCAGTTCTTC
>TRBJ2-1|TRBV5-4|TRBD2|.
CASSHGTSGPTSSYNEQFF
TGTGCCAGCAGCCACGGGACTAGCGGACCGACCAGCTCCTACAATGAGCAGTTCTTC
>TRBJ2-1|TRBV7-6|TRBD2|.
CASSSGLAGGLLNEQFF
TGTGCCAGCAGCTCCGGACTAGCGGGGGGGCTGCTCAATGAGCAGTTCTTC